The 6 T cell receptor beta chains given below trace back to one sample, sequenced in a study of blood T cell repertoires in COVID-19. Method: immunoSEQ multiplex PCR; TCRdb's copy keeps in-frame clones and lacks some. The sample comprises hundreds of thousands of clones, 89% of which are singletons, and over 8% rests with the top ten. The sample comprised PBMCs or T cells enriched from blood (not recorded which). The receptors were sampled from a woman between 40 and 55 years old who had recovered from COVID-19.

The chain uses TRBV7-9 and TRBJ2-7, with D possibly being TRBD2 (6 bases). The ends were cut back, 1 base at V and 5 bases at J, with 24 bases in the middle. From germline, CDR1 is SEHNR and CDR2 FQNEAQ (reference sequence). The CDR3 has 18 residues. In nucleotides, the CDR3 is TGTGCCAGCAGCTTAGTTTATGGGCTAGTTGGCGGGACCCACGAGCAGTACTTC. This encodes CASSLVYGLVGGTHEQYF. The full variable domain, with the rest looked up from reference TRBV7-9 and TRBJ2-7, is DTGVSQNPRHKITKRGQNVTFRCDPISEHNRLYWYRQTLGQGPEFLTYFQNEAQLEKSRLLSDRFSAERPKGSFSTLEIQRTEQGDSAMYLCASSLVYGLVGGTHEQYFGPGTRLTVT.

J is TRBJ1-5 and V is TRBV24-1; 7 bases line up with TRBD1. This CDR3 region has 18 residues. J was trimmed by 4 bases and V by 8 bases; bases with no gene match: 19. CDR1 is KGHDR and CDR2 is SFDVKD in the germline V gene. The CDR3: CATTSHLQRAGGNQPQHF. CDR3 DNA: TGTGCCACCACATCTCACCTCCAAAGGGCAGGGGGGAATCAGCCCCAGCATTTT.

The chain employs TRBV2 and TRBJ2-5; 9 nucleotides agree with TRBD1. The CDR3 runs 16 residues. The germline CDR1 and CDR2 sequences are SNHLY and FYNNEI. V dropped 3 bases and J dropped 4; count of bases not matched to a gene: 9. This CDR3 reads CASSDGVRDRVETQYF. The CDR3 region has the DNA TGTGCCAGCAGTGATGGGGTGAGGGACAGGGTAGAGACCCAGTACTTC.

The CDR3 here is CASSVSGVSGNTIYF. The DNA for the CDR3 is TGTGCCAGCAGCGTGTCAGGGGTCTCTGGAAACACCATATATTTT. The V call is TRBV11-2, the J call TRBJ1-3; a possible D gene is TRBD1 (6 bases). The CDR3 totals 15 residues. Trimming removed 5 bases at V and 0 bases at J, with 11 bases between. The germline V gene has CDR1 SGHAT and CDR2 FQNNGV.

This chain connects TRBV9 to TRBJ2-3, with D perhaps matching TRBD1 (5 bases). Germline V gene sequence: CDR1 SGDLS, CDR2 YYNGEE. The CDR3 is 16 residues long. V shed 3 bases and J shed 8 bases, with 22 bases lying between them. This CDR3 is CASSAILGPGYGTQYF. DNA of the CDR3: TGTGCCAGCAGCGCCATACTTGGACCAGGGTATGGTACGCAGTATTTT.

This chain links TRBV19 with TRBJ1-6; 9 nucleotides line up with TRBD1. With V trimmed by 5 bases and J by 10 bases, 6 bases remained unmatched. Germline V gives CDR1 LNHDA, CDR2 SQIVND (reference sequence). CDR3 length equals 14 residues. Written as DNA, the CDR3 is TGTGCCAGTAGTCCCCGGACAGGGGAATCACCCCTCCACTTT. Amino acid sequence: CASSPRTGESPLHF. Drawing the rest from reference TRBV19 and TRBJ1-6, the complete variable domain is DGGITQSPKYLFRKEGQNVTLSCEQNLNHDAMYWYRQDPGQGLRLIYYSQIVNDFQKGDIAEGYSVSREKKESFPLTVTSAQKNPTAFYLCASSPRTGESPLHFGNGTRLTVT.